This entry lists 28 T cell receptor beta chains sequenced from one sample in a study of blood T cell repertoires in COVID-19. The repertoire was sequenced with immunoSEQ multiplex PCR; TCRdb's copy has only in-frame clones and lacks some. The repertoire has approximately 73,000 clones, 86% of them found once; the top ten carry approximately 1.9%. Sequenced input: peripheral blood. The receptors shown here come from a woman in her sixties or seventies with acute or convalescent COVID-19.

V gene TRBV30 combines with J gene TRBJ2-7, with TRBD2 matching over 9 bases. Germline-derived CDR1 and CDR2 are GTSNPN and SVGIG (reference sequence). The ends lost 1 base at V and 2 bases at J; junction bases unmatched: 6. There are 15 residues in the CDR3. The CDR3 here is CAWSALAGEPYEQYF. The CDR3 region has the DNA TGTGCCTGGAGTGCCTTAGCGGGGGAGCCCTACGAGCAGTACTTC. The full variable domain, in which reference TRBV30 and TRBJ2-7 provide the parts outside the CDR3, is SQTIHQWPATLVQPVGSPLSLECTVEGTSNPNLYWYRQAAGRGLQLLFYSVGIGQISSEVPQNLSASRPQDRQFILSSKKLLLSDSGFYLCAWSALAGEPYEQYFGPGTRLTVT.

The J gene is TRBJ2-3, the V gene TRBV7-2; TRBD2 agrees at 8 bases. The V gene's germline CDR1 is SGHTA and CDR2 FQGNSA. V lost 1 base and J lost 0; bases outside the gene matches: 3. The CDR3 is 16 amino acids. CDR3 in amino acids: CASSLGSGRSTDTQYF. CDR3 bases: TGTGCCAGCAGCTTAGGCAGCGGGAGAAGCACAGATACGCAGTATTTT.

V usage is TRBV3-1 (or the pseudogene TRBV3-2) and J usage is TRBJ1-2, with D possibly matching TRBD1 (5 bases). The ends were cut back, 3 bases at V and 4 bases at J, with 12 bases in the middle. From germline, CDR1 is LGHDT and CDR2 YNNKEL (reference sequence). The CDR3 consists of 14 residues. In DNA form, the CDR3 reads TGTGCCAGCAGCCACGACAGCATCGGCTATGGCTACACCTTC. Residues: CASSHDSIGYGYTF.

This CDR3 is CASSLLSDTIYF. CDR3 DNA sequence: TGTGCCAGCAGCTTACTCTCGGACACCATATATTTT. V gene TRBV7-6 combines with J gene TRBJ1-3; the D is unclear. Germline CDR1 and CDR2: SGHVS and FNYEAQ. Trimming removed 2 bases from V and 8 bases from J, with 7 bases in between. The CDR3 extends over 12 amino acids.

This chain joins TRBV18 and TRBJ2-4; D may be TRBD1 (5 bases). This CDR3 comprises 14 residues. The germline gives CDR1 KGHSH, CDR2 LQKENI. V was trimmed by 2 bases and J by 4 bases, leaving 9 bases between them. The CDR3 DNA follows: TGTGCCAGCTCACCAGAGACAGTTAAAAACATTCAGTACTTC. This translates into CASSPETVKNIQYF.

Concerning this clone: Other DNA sequences in the sample encode the same CDR3. CDR3 protein: CASSRGNYEQYF. For the CDR3, the DNA is TGTGCCAGCAGTAGGGGGAACTACGAGCAGTACTTC. The J gene is TRBJ2-7, the V gene TRBV12-3 or TRBV12-4; D is possibly TRBD1 (6 bases). Trimming removed 5 bases from V and 3 bases from J, with 8 bases in between. There are 12 residues in the CDR3.

The J gene is TRBJ2-3, the V gene TRBV4-3, with 8 bases fitting TRBD2. The V segment lost 3 bases and the J segment 4 bases; nucleotides outside the gene matches: 15. This CDR3 has 18 amino acids. Germline CDR1 LGHNA, CDR2 YSLEER. CDR3 in amino acids: CASSQAYTPGLGADTQYF. The CDR3 DNA follows: TGCGCCAGCAGCCAGGCATATACGCCGGGACTAGGGGCAGATACGCAGTATTTT.

V is TRBV19 and J is TRBJ2-3; 7 bases are shared with TRBD1. There are 15 residues in the CDR3. Germline-derived CDR1 and CDR2 are LNHDA and SQIVND (reference sequence). The junction had 9 bases not matched to a gene; V was cut back by 5 bases and J by 4 bases. In DNA form, the CDR3 reads TGTGCCAGTAGTCCGGTAGAGGGGGCCGCAGATACGCAGTATTTT. Translating it yields CASSPVEGAADTQYF.

This clone was counted once. The chain has TRBV18 and TRBJ1-6, with a possible D match to TRBD1 (6 bases). The V end lost 1 base, the J end lost 4 bases, and 8 bases lay between the germline ends. Per the germline V gene, CDR1 is KGHSH and CDR2 is LQKENI. The CDR3 sequence is 15 residues long. The CDR3 nucleotides are TGTGCCAGCTCACCACGACAGGATTATAATTCACCCCTCCACTTT. It yields the protein CASSPRQDYNSPLHF.

The genes are TRBV6-5 and TRBJ1-5; 8 nucleotides agree with TRBD1. J was trimmed by 4 bases and V by 6 bases; bases with no gene match: 5. CDR1 is MNHEY, CDR2 SVGAGI, per germline. The CDR3 runs 14 residues. In DNA form, the CDR3 reads TGTGCCAGCAGCCTGGGACAGGCGAATCAGCCCCAGCATTTT. This gives the protein CASSLGQANQPQHF.

This chain uses TRBV5-4 with TRBJ1-1; D call uncertain. The CDR3 totals 14 residues. Germline V gene lookup returns CDR1 SGHNT and CDR2 YYREEE (reference sequence). The germline V and J ends were trimmed by 1 base and 0 bases, with 7 bases remaining between them. Written as DNA, the CDR3 is TGTGCCAGCAGCTTGACAGTCATGAACACTGAAGCTTTCTTT. Translated, it gives CASSLTVMNTEAFF.

CDR3 protein: CASSYQYNEQFF. The CDR3 bases are TGTGCCAGCAGTTACCAGTACAATGAGCAGTTCTTC. This chain uses TRBV6-5 with TRBJ2-1, with D unresolved. Germline CDR1 and CDR2: MNHEY and SVGAGI. Trimming removed 2 bases from V and 4 bases from J, with 3 bases in between. This CDR3 contains 12 residues.

The J gene is TRBJ1-3, the V gene TRBV20-1, with D hard to call. This CDR3 is 14 amino acids long. Trimming removed 3 bases at V and 4 bases at J, with 13 bases between. The V gene's germline CDR1 is DFQATT and CDR2 SNEGSKA (reference sequence). In DNA, the CDR3 is TGCAGTGCTAGTGAAAGCGGGAGGGGAAACACCATATATTTT. Protein sequence: CSASESGRGNTIYF.

The CDR3 coding sequence is TGTGCCAGCAGCTTCCTAGTGAGGGCCGGGGAGCTGTTTTTT. Its translation is CASSFLVRAGELFF. The chain combines TRBV5-8 with TRBJ2-2; the D gene is possibly TRBD2 (5 bases). The V and J ends lost 2 bases and 6 bases respectively, with 11 bases between them. Germline V CDR1 and CDR2: SGHTS, YDEGEE. This CDR3 has 14 amino acids. The full variable domain, its missing parts supplied by reference TRBV5-8 and TRBJ2-2, is EAGVTQSPTHLIKTRGQQATLRCSPISGHTSVYWYQQALGLGLQFLLWYDEGEERNRGNFPPRFSGRQFPNYSSELNVNALELEDSALYLCASSFLVRAGELFFGEGSRLTVL.

The chain is built from TRBV11-2 and TRBJ1-2; tentative D call: TRBD1 (5 bases). Trimming stripped 5 bases from V and 4 bases from J, with 14 bases between. Per the germline V gene, CDR1 is SGHAT and CDR2 is FQNNGV. The CDR3 runs to 14 residues. CDR3 sequence reads: CASSRDLRSYGYTF. For the CDR3, the DNA is TGTGCCAGCAGCCGGGACTTGAGGAGCTATGGCTACACCTTC.

The V gene is TRBV7-2, the J gene TRBJ1-2, with D possibly matching TRBD1 (6 bases). V lost 4 bases and J 6 bases, leaving 18 bases between the germline ends. Germline CDR1 reads SGHTA; CDR2 reads FQGNSA. The CDR3 length is 15 residues. Written as DNA, the CDR3 is TGTGCCAGCAGCTACCAAGGGGGTCGAGGAGATGGCTACACCTTC. Its protein product is CASSYQGGRGDGYTF. The variable domain in full, with the rest retrieved from reference TRBV7-2 and TRBJ1-2, is GAGVSQSPSNKVTEKGKDVELRCDPISGHTALYWYRQSLGQGLEFLIYFQGNSAPDKSGLPSDRFSAERTGGSVSTLTIQRTQQEDSAVYLCASSYQGGRGDGYTFGSGTRLTVV.

This chain links TRBV4-2 with TRBJ2-7; no clear D. Germline CDR1 and CDR2: LGHNA and YNFKEQ. This CDR3 has 15 amino acids. Trimming removed 0 bases from V and 4 bases from J, with 13 bases in between. The DNA of the CDR3 is TGTGCCAGCAGCCAAGATATACGGCAGGAATACGAGCAGTACTTC. Encoded protein: CASSQDIRQEYEQYF.

The chain combines TRBV27 with TRBJ1-5; D gene uncertain. CDR1 MNHEY and CDR2 SMNVEV come from the germline V gene (reference sequence). CDR3 length equals 16 residues. V lost 4 bases and J lost 7, with 20 bases in between. The CDR3 DNA reads as TGTGCCAGCAGTTCCCACGATATTAGCGGAGCCCAGCCCCAGCATTTT. Encoded protein: CASSSHDISGAQPQHF.

This chain links TRBV5-1 with TRBJ2-7; 8 bases are a match to TRBD1. The CDR3 is 12 residues long. V lost 4 bases, J lost 6 bases, and 3 bases stayed unmatched. Per the germline V gene, CDR1 is SGHRS and CDR2 is YFSETQ. CDR3 nucleotides: TGCGCCAGCAGCGTAGACAGGGGCGAGCAGTACTTC. Amino acid sequence: CASSVDRGEQYF.

The gene calls are TRBV5-4 and TRBJ2-7; 8 nucleotides line up with TRBD2. V shed 0 bases and J 7 bases; nucleotides not matched to a gene: 15. Germline CDR1 and CDR2: SGHNT and YYREEE (reference sequence). The CDR3 spans 17 residues. The CDR3 nucleotides read TGTGCCAGCAGCTTGGGGCTAGCGGGCACCACCCCGGGGGAGCAGTACTTC. Its translation is CASSLGLAGTTPGEQYF.

This clone was seen a handful of times. V usage is TRBV5-6 and J usage is TRBJ2-2; 8 bases agree with TRBD2. The junction had 7 bases not matched to a gene; V was cut back by 1 base and J by 5 bases. The CDR3 sequence is 16 residues long. The germline CDR1 and CDR2 sequences are SGHDT and YYEEEE. CDR3 amino acids: CASSLRAGVSTGELFF. The CDR3 region has the DNA TGTGCCAGCAGCTTGCGAGCGGGGGTTAGTACCGGGGAGCTGTTTTTT.

The chain uses TRBV4-2 and TRBJ2-5, with D perhaps TRBD1 (5 bases). Germline V gene lookup returns CDR1 LGHNA and CDR2 YNFKEQ. Between the trimmed V and J ends, which lost 3 bases and 3 bases, there was a span of 8 bases. The CDR3 consists of 13 residues. The CDR3, as DNA: TGTGCCAGCAGCCAGGGGCCAAAAGAGACCCAGTACTTC. Encoded protein: CASSQGPKETQYF.

The chain couples TRBV20-1 to TRBJ1-2, with D unclear. CDR3 length: 11 amino acids. Germline V gene sequence: CDR1 DFQATT, CDR2 SNEGSKA (reference sequence). V lost 5 bases and J lost 7, with 11 bases in between. The CDR3 DNA is TGCAGTGCTCATACACAGCCTGGCTACACCTTC. This codes for CSAHTQPGYTF.

The chain employs TRBV6-6 and TRBJ1-1; no clear D gene. Germline CDR1 reads MNHNY; CDR2 reads SVGAGI (reference sequence). The CDR3 loop spans 15 amino acids. V was cut by 5 bases and J by 3 bases, with 16 bases left in between. CDR3 coding DNA: TGTGCCAGCAGTCTCTTGGGTCCGCGGGACACTGAAGCTTTCTTT. This encodes CASSLLGPRDTEAFF.

This clone was observed once. The chain recombines TRBV6-5 with TRBJ1-5, with D unclear. Trimming left V 5 bases short and J 6 bases short, with 17 bases between. This CDR3 comprises 15 residues. Per the germline V gene, CDR1 is MNHEY and CDR2 is SVGAGI. Here the CDR3 reads CASSLVASEGQPQHF. The CDR3 DNA follows: TGTGCCAGCAGTCTCGTAGCTTCAGAGGGTCAGCCCCAGCATTTT.

This clone was observed a handful of times. This sequence joins TRBV2 and TRBJ2-3, with 10 bases fitting TRBD2. This CDR3 is built from 15 residues. Looked up from germline, CDR1 is SNHLY and CDR2 is FYNNEI. J was trimmed by 6 bases and V by 2 bases; bases with no gene match: 5. CDR3 nucleotides: TGTGCCAGCAGTGAACAAGCGGGGGGGCCCGATACGCAGTATTTT. Protein product: CASSEQAGGPDTQYF.

This CDR3 reads CASSYSGQGSDTQYF. The CDR3 coding sequence is TGTGCCAGCTCTTATTCGGGACAGGGGTCAGATACGCAGTATTTT. This chain uses TRBV18 with TRBJ2-3, with 10 nucleotides matching TRBD1. Losses at the gene ends were 6 bases for V and 4 bases for J; bases not matched to a gene: 7. The germline gives CDR1 KGHSH, CDR2 LQKENI. CDR3 length: 15 amino acids.

The rearrangement joins TRBV5-1 to TRBJ2-1, with 8 bases matching TRBD1. J gave up 7 bases and V 1 base, and 7 bases lay outside the gene matches. This CDR3 is built from 15 residues. Germline-derived CDR1 and CDR2 are SGHRS and YFSETQ. The DNA for the CDR3 is TGCGCCAGCAGCTTGTTTGGACAGGGTGGTAATGAGCAGTTCTTC. Translated: CASSLFGQGGNEQFF.